This T cell receptor (beta chain) emerged from a study of blood T cells in healthy people across ages. This clonotype showed up just a few times. Per the germline V gene, CDR1 is WNHNN and CDR2 is SYGVQD (reference sequence). The CDR3 sequence is 13 residues long. V lost 5 bases, J lost 6 bases, and 6 bases stayed unmatched. Then a second PCR, running roughly 7 to 11 cycles, was carried out with a sample-barcoded 5' primer and a J-beta primer mix. From the 5' RACE reads, TCRdb called clonotypes with MiXCR, one entry per CDR3 protein. In the table there are 1.5 million to 2 million distinct CDR3 sequences, 28% of which are singletons.

The TCR was taken from a woman under 40 in good health. Source material: blood. J is TRBJ2-5 and V is TRBV10-1; 7 bases agree with TRBD1. The CDR3 sequence: CASSTDRVKTQYF. The CDR3 coding sequence is TGCGCCAGCAGTACTGACAGGGTCAAGACCCAGTACTTC.